The 22 T cell receptor beta chains presented below share a single source sample, sequenced in a study of shared clonotypes between healthy human individuals. Naive CD8 cells, CD45RO-negative and positively selected for CCR7, excluded terminally differentiated effector memory CD45RA+ cells. The data were produced by immunoSEQ multiplex PCR, yet TCRdb's version contains in-frame clones alone and is incomplete. The table includes under 2,000,000 clones, about 95% detected once. The specimen was naive CD8+ T cells sorted from blood. The receptors shown here come from a man between 18 and 29 years old in good health.

The V gene is TRBV29-1, the J gene TRBJ2-7; TRBD1 is a possible D gene (6 bases). There are 13 residues in the CDR3. Per the germline V gene, CDR1 is SQVTM and CDR2 is ANQGSEA. Trimming cost V 4 bases and J 8 bases, with 18 bases left between them. This CDR3 is CSVVAGVTNQQYF. CDR3 coding DNA: TGCAGCGTTGTCGCAGGGGTGACTAATCAGCAGTACTTC.

This clone was picked up a small number of times. The V gene is TRBV11-2, the J gene TRBJ1-1; D call uncertain. Looked up from germline, CDR1 is SGHAT and CDR2 is FQNNGV. V gave up 1 base and J gave up 0 bases, with 6 bases separating them. The CDR3 is 14 amino acids. The CDR3, as DNA: TGTGCCAGCAGCTTAGTTCACATGAACACTGAAGCTTTCTTT. Residues: CASSLVHMNTEAFF.

About this clone: Within the sample, other DNA sequences also encode this same CDR3. The chain recombines TRBV30 with TRBJ2-7; D perhaps matches TRBD1 (6 bases). CDR3 size: 13 residues. From germline, CDR1 is GTSNPN and CDR2 SVGIG (reference sequence). The V end lost 3 bases, the J end lost 3 bases, and 12 bases lay between the germline ends. CDR3 region: CAWSPTGSYEQYF. The DNA of the CDR3 is TGTGCCTGGAGCCCTACAGGGAGCTACGAGCAGTACTTC.

The V call is TRBV5-6, the J call TRBJ2-1; maybe TRBD1 (5 bases). The CDR3 runs 15 residues. V shed 4 bases and J shed 3 bases, with 14 bases lying between them. From germline, CDR1 is SGHDT and CDR2 YYEEEE. The CDR3 spells CASSQGRVSYNEQFF. The CDR3 DNA sequence: TGTGCCAGCAGCCAGGGCAGGGTAAGCTACAATGAGCAGTTCTTC.

The chain joins TRBV2 to TRBJ1-1; 8 positions agree with TRBD1. CDR1 SNHLY and CDR2 FYNNEI come from the germline V gene. This CDR3 contains 12 residues. Trimming cost V 5 bases and J 8 bases; bases outside gene matches: 4. CDR3 loop: CASSPTGAEAFF. CDR3 nucleotide sequence: TGTGCCAGCAGTCCGACAGGGGCGGAAGCTTTCTTT.

As for this clone: The same CDR3 is also encoded by other DNA sequences in this sample. CDR3 nucleotides: TGTGCCAGCAGTTCGGGGGAGACCCAGTACTTC. It yields the protein CASSSGETQYF. The J gene is TRBJ2-5, the V gene TRBV6-5, with a weak D call TRBD2 (5 bases). There are 11 residues in the CDR3. CDR1 is MNHEY and CDR2 is SVGAGI in the germline V gene. Trimming took off 4 bases at V and 5 bases at J, with 5 bases between the two ends.

Comments on this clone: The same CDR3 is also encoded by other DNA sequences in this sample. The J gene is TRBJ1-1, the V gene TRBV9; TRBD1 aligns across 11 bases. V shed 0 bases, J shed 5 bases, and the junction held 3 bases outside the gene matches. CDR3 length equals 15 residues. Germline V lookup: CDR1 SGDLS, CDR2 YYNGEE. The CDR3 DNA reads as TGTGCCAGCAGCGTAGAGGGGACAGGGGGTACTGAAGCTTTCTTT. Translated: CASSVEGTGGTEAFF.

The rearrangement links TRBV2 to TRBJ2-7; D ambiguous. The CDR3 covers 15 residues. CDR1 SNHLY and CDR2 FYNNEI come from the germline V gene. With 1 base removed from V and 5 bases from J, the gap between germline ends came to 15 bases. Here the CDR3 reads CASSEVGILPDEQYF. The CDR3 bases are TGTGCCAGCAGTGAAGTGGGGATCCTACCCGACGAGCAGTACTTC.

J is TRBJ2-7 and V is TRBV2; unclear D gene. The CDR3 totals 14 residues. The germline V gene has CDR1 SNHLY and CDR2 FYNNEI. V was trimmed by 3 bases and J by 0 bases, leaving 9 bases between them. CDR3 sequence: CASSDSVSSYEQYF. The CDR3 DNA sequence: TGTGCCAGCAGTGATTCGGTCTCCTCCTACGAGCAGTACTTC.

The chain is built from TRBV6-1 and TRBJ1-2, with D unresolved. The V gene's germline CDR1 is MNHNS and CDR2 SASEGT. The CDR3 runs 12 residues. Trimming stripped 11 bases from V and 4 bases from J, with 14 bases between. This chain's CDR3 is CAGRGLSYGYTF. Written as DNA, the CDR3 is TGTGCCGGGAGAGGACTTAGCTATGGCTACACCTTC.

The chain joins TRBV11-2 to TRBJ2-1; 11 bases align to TRBD2. This CDR3 comprises 16 residues. V lost 1 base and J lost 4; bases outside the gene matches: 3. Germline V lookup: CDR1 SGHAT, CDR2 FQNNGV. The CDR3 sequence: CASSLVPSGGYNEQFF. CDR3 sequence (DNA): TGTGCCAGCAGCTTAGTTCCTAGCGGGGGGTACAATGAGCAGTTCTTC.

The CDR3, as DNA: TGTGCCAGCAGCGCGCCCTCGGACCGGGGGACTCGTGACGAGCAGTACTTC. This sequence encodes CASSAPSDRGTRDEQYF. The chain recombines TRBV9 with TRBJ2-7, with D possibly being TRBD2 (6 bases). Germline CDR1 SGDLS, CDR2 YYNGEE. Trimming removed 3 bases from V and 5 bases from J, with 24 bases in between. The CDR3 length is 17 residues.

The CDR3: CASSPAGDTQYF. For the CDR3, the DNA is TGTGCCAGCAGCCCTGCAGGAGATACGCAGTATTTT. The rearrangement links TRBV13 to TRBJ2-3, with D uncertain. The V end lost 5 bases, the J end lost 5 bases, and 8 bases lay between the germline ends. The CDR3 is 12 residues long. Germline CDR1 PRHDT, CDR2 FYEKMQ (reference sequence). The complete variable domain, with remaining parts taken from reference TRBV13 and TRBJ2-3, reads AAGVIQSPRHLIKEKRETATLKCYPIPRHDTVYWYQQGPGQDPQFLISFYEKMQSDKGSIPDRFSAQQFSDYHSELNMSSLELGDSALYFCASSPAGDTQYFGPGTRLTVL.

This chain connects TRBV18 to TRBJ2-1; 13 bases match TRBD2. Germline-derived CDR1 and CDR2 are KGHSH and LQKENI. The junction had 6 bases not matched to a gene; V was cut back by 3 bases and J by 1 base. This CDR3 region has 18 residues. CDR3 protein: CASSPGLAGVGSYNEQFF. CDR3 nucleotide sequence: TGTGCCAGCTCACCTGGACTAGCGGGGGTTGGATCCTACAATGAGCAGTTCTTC.

This clone is a singleton in its sample. The V call is TRBV2, the J call TRBJ2-2; the D gene could be TRBD1 or TRBD2 (6 bases each). The CDR3 contains 14 residues. Trimming pared 10 bases from V and 4 bases from J, leaving 16 bases between. Germline V gene data show CDR1 as SNHLY and CDR2 as FYNNEI. The CDR3 DNA follows: TGTGCCAACAGGGCGACTAGTAGCACCGGGGAGCTGTTTTTT. Its protein product is CANRATSSTGELFF.

This chain joins TRBV7-6 and TRBJ2-1, with 12 bases aligning to TRBD2. Germline loops: CDR1 SGHVS, CDR2 FNYEAQ. This CDR3 comprises 16 residues. Germline trimming cut 0 bases from V and 3 bases from J; bases unmatched to any gene: 0. The chain's CDR3 is CASSLATSGSYNEQFF. The CDR3 nucleotides are TGTGCCAGCAGCTTAGCGACTAGCGGGAGCTACAATGAGCAGTTCTTC.

V gene TRBV7-9 combines with J gene TRBJ2-5, with D perhaps TRBD1 (6 bases). With 1 base removed from V and 1 base from J, the gap between germline ends came to 10 bases. Germline V gene data show CDR1 as SEHNR and CDR2 as FQNEAQ (reference sequence). CDR3 size: 15 residues. The CDR3 DNA reads as TGTGCCAGCAGCTTAGTAGCAGGGGCCCAAGAGACCCAGTACTTC. Its translation: CASSLVAGAQETQYF.

This chain links TRBV7-9 with TRBJ2-1; the D gene is possibly TRBD2 (6 bases). Per the germline V gene, CDR1 is SEHNR and CDR2 is FQNEAQ (reference sequence). The CDR3 contains 16 residues. V was clipped by 5 bases and J by 2 bases, with 16 bases between them. The CDR3 nucleotides are TGTGCCAGCAGCCAGCCCAGGGCGGGGACCTACAATGAGCAGTTCTTC. It encodes CASSQPRAGTYNEQFF.

A single count supports this clone. This CDR3 is also generated by other DNA sequences in the sample. The chain is built from TRBV7-6 and TRBJ1-1; D is ambiguous. CDR1 and CDR2 (germline): SGHVS, FNYEAQ. Between the trimmed V and J ends, which lost 2 bases and 0 bases, there was a span of 7 bases. The CDR3 runs to 14 residues. CDR3 DNA: TGTGCCAGCAGCTTACGGGAGATGAACACTGAAGCTTTCTTT. It translates to CASSLREMNTEAFF.

The V and J genes are TRBV11-2 and TRBJ2-2; the D is unclear. The germline gives CDR1 SGHAT, CDR2 FQNNGV. The CDR3 has 17 residues. V was shortened by 1 base and J by 0 bases, with 12 bases between the two germline ends. CDR3 sequence reads: CASSLVATYANTGELFF. CDR3 nucleotide sequence: TGTGCCAGCAGCTTAGTTGCCACTTATGCGAACACCGGGGAGCTGTTTTTT. The entire variable domain, with the rest obtained from reference TRBV11-2 and TRBJ2-2, is as follows: EAGVAQSPRYKIIEKRQSVAFWCNPISGHATLYWYQQILGQGPKLLIQFQNNGVVDDSQLPKDRFSAERLKGVDSTLKIQPAKLEDSAVYLCASSLVATYANTGELFFGEGSRLTVL.

The chain carries TRBV10-1 and TRBJ2-5; D gene unclear. The CDR3 covers 11 residues. The V and J ends lost 7 bases and 4 bases respectively, with 7 bases between them. The germline V gene encodes CDR1 WNHNN and CDR2 SYGVQD (reference sequence). The CDR3 sequence: CASNPRETQYF. CDR3 DNA sequence: TGCGCCAGCAATCCAAGAGAGACCCAGTACTTC.

The chain has TRBV6-5 and TRBJ1-4, with 8 bases fitting TRBD1. The CDR3 consists of 15 residues. Losses at the gene ends were 5 bases for V and 3 bases for J; bases not matched to a gene: 5. CDR1 MNHEY and CDR2 SVGAGI come from the germline V gene. CDR3 protein: CASSTGQGANEKLFF. The CDR3 nucleotides read TGTGCCAGCAGTACCGGACAGGGCGCTAATGAAAAACTGTTTTTT.